This T cell receptor beta chain was retrieved from a study of blood T cell repertoires in COVID-19 (dated by TCRdb to the early 2020s). Context from the whole study: The collaborator samples originated in the United States, Italy and Spain and spanned the acute and convalescent phases of COVID-19. The prospective study material was composed of cDNA or gDNA derived from T cells, B-cell-depleted T cells, or PBMCs. Subjects who had been exposed to COVID-19, were actively infected with it, or had recovered from it provided the deeply sampled blood TCRbeta repertoires that made up the dataset. A freely available public database, intended as a resource for researchers studying the immune response to SARS-CoV-2, is where the repertoires were released. Samples were obtained from the ongoing ImmuneRACE study (first 160 participants) and from some 1,200 subjects provided by 6 global collaborators. A de-identified subject ID, COVID-19 status, age in years and sex were almost always included in the sample metadata. Where available, HLA class I and class II types were obtained from metadata supplied by the sample provider rather than from assay-based typing.

Remarks on this clone: Its antigen is currently not known. Per-nucleotide qualities are absent, and no much larger clonotype sits a single base away.

Taken from the germline V gene, the CDR1 and CDR2 loops are ENHRY and SYGVKD. The CDR3 goes from the cysteine to the phenylalanine over 13 residues. CDR3 DNA is the only sequence kept; it has 39 bases, read in frame from the first base. V gives up 4 bases and J gives up 6 bases, and the segment between their germline ends measures 10 bases. The paper as a whole reports these results and caveats: The amount of clinical and demographic metadata varied by source and participant and was provided uncurated.

TCRbeta CDR3 regions were amplified from genomic DNA by means of the immunoSEQ Assay, a bias-controlled multiplex PCR. Under the source paper's analysis protocol: Within the assay, amplification of reference gene primers was used to estimate how many nucleated cells each sample contained. Sequence reads were collapsed and filtered to measure the absolute abundance of every unique TCRbeta CDR3 rearrangement. For each sample, productive Simpson clonality was calculated as the square root of Simpson's diversity index over productive rearrangements. Drawn from immuneACCESS, this table holds only the in-frame rearrangements with V and J called that TCRdb kept. Clones are partly lost; checked studies trace under half to an unresolved V gene and leave the rest unexplained. D and trimming were read from the DNA, whereas the V and J calls and clone size are those reported in that table. This sample comprises 95,000 to 100,000 clones, approximately 90% of them detected only once. The top ten clonotypes cover 4% to 5% of the sample.

In Seattle, one collaborating source enrolled patients while the infection was active and tracked those patients longitudinally over the course of disease. The collaborating institutions used their own protocols to collect whole blood in K2EDTA tubes. For TCRbeta analysis, collaborators shipped samples in one of three forms: frozen whole blood, isolated PBMCs, or DNA extracted from either of those sample types. The receptor comes from a human donor with COVID-19, enrolled during active disease. The donor label of this sample is uncertain. Sequencing was performed on peripheral blood. This sequence uses TRBV10-3 and TRBJ2-1, and the D gene may be TRBD2, 5 bases matching. For the CDR3, the sequence is CAISVRLANEQFF. The sequence in DNA is TGTGCCATCAGTGTGCGCCTAGCCAATGAGCAGTTCTTC.